Each of the 24 T cell receptor beta chains below was sequenced from the same sample in a study of OX40 agonist ivuxolimab in advanced cancers. Assay used: immunoSEQ multiplex PCR; TCRdb lists only in-frame clones, some missing. The table records approximately 74,000 clones, about nine tenths of them present only once. Sequenced material: CD4+ or CD8+ T cells sorted from blood, taken in a trial of the OX40 agonist ivuxolimab. All receptors derive from an adult with an advanced solid tumor such as melanoma, head and neck, liver or kidney cancer.

The chain links TRBV7-2 to TRBJ2-5, with TRBD2 identical over 12 bases. CDR3 length equals 15 residues. CDR1 is SGHTA and CDR2 is FQGNSA in the germline V gene. V dropped 4 bases and J dropped 3; count of bases not matched to a gene: 3. CDR3 bases: TGTGCCAGCAGCTCCCGGACTAGCGGGAAAGAGACCCAGTACTTC. Its protein product is CASSSRTSGKETQYF.

This chain uses TRBV28 with TRBJ1-5; 8 bases match TRBD1. V gave up 6 bases and J gave up 1 base; unmatched junction bases: 8. The CDR3 contains 16 residues. The germline V gene encodes CDR1 MDHEN and CDR2 SYDVKM. The CDR3 sequence is CASRLQGGRSNQPQHF. CDR3 coding DNA: TGTGCCAGCAGGCTACAGGGGGGACGAAGCAATCAGCCCCAGCATTTT.

The chain employs TRBV29-1 and TRBJ1-1; D not certain. Between the trimmed V and J ends, which lost 2 bases and 0 bases, there was a span of 7 bases. The germline V gene encodes CDR1 SQVTM and CDR2 ANQGSEA. The CDR3 covers 13 residues. The CDR3 loop is CSVEIPMNTEAFF. The CDR3 DNA sequence: TGCAGCGTTGAAATTCCGATGAACACTGAAGCTTTCTTT.

The J gene is TRBJ2-5, the V gene TRBV27; TRBD1 matches at 8 bases. The length of the CDR3 is 13 residues. Germline V gene lookup returns CDR1 MNHEY and CDR2 SMNVEV (reference sequence). V lost 5 bases and J lost 5; bases outside the gene matches: 4. The CDR3 here is CASSRRTGETQYF. In nucleotides, the CDR3 is TGTGCCAGCAGTCGCAGGACAGGGGAGACCCAGTACTTC.

This chain links TRBV4-1 with TRBJ2-7, with D unresolved. V was shortened by 0 bases and J by 2 bases, with 11 bases between the two germline ends. From germline, CDR1 is MGHRA and CDR2 YSYEKL. The CDR3 is 15 amino acids. This CDR3 reads CASSQDWPGPYEQYF. Written as DNA, the CDR3 is TGCGCCAGCAGCCAAGATTGGCCGGGTCCCTACGAGCAGTACTTC.

With regard to this clone: At one of its ends the junction is not consistent with the germline gene, which may arise from a read error. The chain joins TRBV30 to TRBJ2-2; D might be TRBD2 (5 bases). This CDR3 has 13 amino acids. Germline CDR1 and CDR2: GTSNPN and SVGIG (reference sequence). The DNA for the CDR3 is TGTGCCAAATGCCCAGCGGAACACCGGGGAGCTGTTTTT. This encodes CAKCPAEHRGAVF.

This chain links TRBV7-3 with TRBJ2-1; no clear D gene. Germline V gene sequence: CDR1 SGHTA, CDR2 FQGTGA. Trimming removed 5 bases from V and 2 bases from J, with 13 bases in between. The CDR3 is 15 residues long. CDR3 in amino acids: CASSPERRAYNEQFF. DNA for the CDR3: TGTGCCAGCAGCCCAGAGAGGAGAGCCTACAATGAGCAGTTCTTC.

The J gene is TRBJ2-1, the V gene TRBV7-2, with a tentative D call TRBD1 (5 bases). The length of the CDR3 is 13 residues. With 1 base removed from V and 8 bases from J, the gap between germline ends came to 9 bases. Germline values: CDR1 SGHTA, CDR2 FQGNSA. For the CDR3, the DNA is TGTGCCAGCAGCTTAGTCGGCAGGGATGAGCAGTTCTTC. Amino acid sequence: CASSLVGRDEQFF. Looking up the rest from reference TRBV7-2 and TRBJ2-1 gives the full variable domain: GAGVSQSPSNKVTEKGKDVELRCDPISGHTALYWYRQSLGQGLEFLIYFQGNSAPDKSGLPSDRFSAERTGGSVSTLTIQRTQQEDSAVYLCASSLVGRDEQFFGPGTRLTVL.

V is TRBV9 and J is TRBJ2-1; D might be TRBD2 (7 bases). This CDR3 has 16 residues. Germline lookup yields CDR1 SGDLS and CDR2 YYNGEE. Trimming pared 0 bases from V and 0 bases from J, leaving 10 bases between. The CDR3 loop is CASSVVAGASYNEQFF. In nucleotides, the CDR3 is TGTGCCAGCAGCGTAGTGGCGGGGGCCTCCTACAATGAGCAGTTCTTC.

This clone is a singleton in its sample. V usage is TRBV21-1 and J usage is TRBJ2-1; the table's D call of TRBD2 was not tested on the DNA. TRBV21-1 is designated a pseudogene. The CDR3 runs to 16 residues. In DNA form, the CDR3 reads TGTGCCAGCAGCAAAGTTCGACTAGCGGGAGACGATGAGCAGTTCTTC. This translates into CASSKVRLAGDDEQFF.

The chain is built from TRBV6-4 and TRBJ2-5; 12 bases agree with TRBD2. Trimming took 7 bases from V and 1 from J; bases not matched to a gene: 10. The CDR3 length is 17 residues. Germline-derived CDR1 and CDR2 are MRHNA and SNTAGT. This CDR3 reads CASTRLAGDTPQETQYF. CDR3 nucleotides: TGTGCCAGCACAAGACTAGCGGGGGACACTCCCCAAGAGACCCAGTACTTC.

This chain links TRBV7-2 with TRBJ2-1; 10 bases are a match to TRBD2. This CDR3 is 17 amino acids long. Trimming removed 5 bases from V and 3 bases from J; junction bases left unmatched: 10. The germline gives CDR1 SGHTA, CDR2 FQGNSA. The CDR3 bases are TGTGCCAGCAGCAGAAGACCGGGACTAGCGAACTACAATGAGCAGTTCTTC. It is translated as CASSRRPGLANYNEQFF.

The chain is built from TRBV6-4 and TRBJ2-7, with D unclear. The CDR3 is 13 amino acids. Between the trimmed V and J ends, which lost 7 bases and 5 bases, there was a span of 15 bases. CDR1 is MRHNA and CDR2 is SNTAGT in the germline V gene. The CDR3 sequence is CASNIDIHHEQYF. The CDR3 DNA follows: TGTGCCAGCAACATCGACATTCACCACGAGCAGTACTTC.

The chain joins TRBV23-1 to TRBJ2-6; 8 bases align to TRBD1. TRBV23-1 is an ORF; its function is uncertain. The CDR3 covers 16 residues. V lost 6 bases and J lost 4; bases outside the gene matches: 8. CDR3 nucleotide sequence: TGCGCCAGCAGGCCGGGACAGGAGATAGGGGCCAACGTCCTGACTTTC. The encoded protein is CASRPGQEIGANVLTF.

V and J are TRBV6-5 and TRBJ1-2, with 7 bases fitting TRBD1. The V and J ends lost 7 bases and 2 bases, in that order; junction bases with no gene match: 7. CDR3 length: 14 residues. The V gene's germline CDR1 is MNHEY and CDR2 SVGAGI. CDR3 nucleotide sequence: TGTGCCAGCACTCAGGGGGGTTGGAACTATGGCTACACCTTC. Amino acid sequence: CASTQGGWNYGYTF.

The rearrangement links TRBV9 to TRBJ2-1; 8 bases agree with TRBD1. Trimming cost V 0 bases and J 5 bases; bases outside gene matches: 13. The CDR3 spans 18 residues. Germline V gene sequence: CDR1 SGDLS, CDR2 YYNGEE. The CDR3 sequence is CASSVVGSWTGFNNEQFF. For the CDR3, the DNA is TGTGCCAGCAGCGTAGTAGGATCGTGGACAGGGTTTAACAATGAGCAGTTCTTC. Filled out from reference TRBV9 and TRBJ2-1, the complete variable domain reads DSGVTQTPKHLITATGQRVTLRCSPRSGDLSVYWYQQSLDQGLQFLIQYYNGEERAKGNILERFSAQQFPDLHSELNLSSLELGDSALYFCASSVVGSWTGFNNEQFFGPGTRLTVL.

The chain couples TRBV28 to TRBJ1-5; D perhaps matches TRBD1 (6 bases). Germline CDR1 reads MDHEN; CDR2 reads SYDVKM. The CDR3 is made up of 14 amino acids. Trimming took 6 bases from V and 6 from J, leaving 15 bases between them. The CDR3 sequence is CASSSQGSSQPQHF. The CDR3 DNA reads TGTGCCAGCAGCTCGCAGGGGAGTTCTCAGCCCCAGCATTTT. The full variable domain, rest sourced from reference TRBV28 and TRBJ1-5, is DVKVTQSSRYLVKRTGEKVFLECVQDMDHENMFWYRQDPGLGLRLIYFSYDVKMKEKGDIPEGYSVSREKKERFSLILESASTNQTSMYLCASSSQGSSQPQHFGDGTRLSIL.

In the case of this clone: The same CDR3 arises from other DNA sequences in this sample as well. The chain is built from TRBV5-1 and TRBJ2-2; a possible D gene is TRBD2 (6 bases). V was trimmed by 0 bases and J by 4 bases, leaving 7 bases between them. The CDR3 totals 14 residues. Germline assignment: CDR1 SGHRS and CDR2 YFSETQ. The CDR3 loop is CASSLAGGTGELFF. DNA of the CDR3: TGCGCCAGCAGCTTGGCCGGGGGCACCGGGGAGCTGTTTTTT.

The V call is TRBV7-2, the J call TRBJ2-3, with D maybe TRBD2 (6 bases). V lost 6 bases to trimming and J lost 2 bases, with 15 bases between them. The CDR3 is 15 residues long. Looked up from germline, CDR1 is SGHTA and CDR2 is FQGNSA. The CDR3, as DNA: TGTGCCAGCAGGCCAAGACTAGTTCCCACAGATACGCAGTATTTT. It specifies CASRPRLVPTDTQYF.

V and J are TRBV6-1 and TRBJ1-1; 9 bases are shared with TRBD1. This CDR3 contains 14 residues. Trimming took 6 bases from V and 2 from J; bases not matched to a gene: 4. Germline CDR1 and CDR2: MNHNS and SASEGT. The CDR3 DNA reads TGTGCCAGCAGCGGACAGGGGACTAACACTGAAGCTTTCTTT. Its translation is CASSGQGTNTEAFF.

The chain carries TRBV4-3 and TRBJ1-2; possibly TRBD1 for D (5 bases). The CDR3 is 15 residues long. From germline, CDR1 is LGHNA and CDR2 YSLEER. Trimming stripped 3 bases from V and 7 bases from J, with 18 bases between. CDR3 region: CASSQGDRFVGGYTF. The DNA for the CDR3 is TGCGCCAGCAGCCAGGGGGACCGATTCGTGGGTGGCTACACCTTC.

The chain joins TRBV10-3 to TRBJ2-1, with D unclear. V lost 2 bases to trimming and J lost 0 bases, with 8 bases between them. CDR3 size: 15 residues. CDR1 and CDR2 (germline): ENHRY, SYGVKD. In nucleotides, the CDR3 is TGTGCCATCAGTGAGAGAGCGAGCTCCTACAATGAGCAGTTCTTC. It yields the protein CAISERASSYNEQFF.

The chain carries TRBV19 and TRBJ1-4; 9 bases map to TRBD1. This CDR3 has 16 residues. CDR1 LNHDA and CDR2 SQIVND come from the germline V gene (reference sequence). V lost 4 bases to trimming and J lost 4 bases; unmatched junction nucleotides: 7. The DNA of the CDR3 is TGTGCCAGTAGTACGGGACAGGGAGAGGGTAATGAAAAACTGTTTTTT. Encoded protein: CASSTGQGEGNEKLFF.

The rearrangement uses TRBV6-1 and TRBJ2-1; D is ambiguous. V lost 1 base, J lost 10 bases, and 11 bases lay in between. The CDR3 is made up of 13 amino acids. Germline lookup yields CDR1 MNHNS and CDR2 SASEGT. The CDR3 sequence: CASSEGVYTEQFF. CDR3 bases: TGTGCCAGCAGTGAAGGTGTCTACACAGAGCAGTTCTTC.